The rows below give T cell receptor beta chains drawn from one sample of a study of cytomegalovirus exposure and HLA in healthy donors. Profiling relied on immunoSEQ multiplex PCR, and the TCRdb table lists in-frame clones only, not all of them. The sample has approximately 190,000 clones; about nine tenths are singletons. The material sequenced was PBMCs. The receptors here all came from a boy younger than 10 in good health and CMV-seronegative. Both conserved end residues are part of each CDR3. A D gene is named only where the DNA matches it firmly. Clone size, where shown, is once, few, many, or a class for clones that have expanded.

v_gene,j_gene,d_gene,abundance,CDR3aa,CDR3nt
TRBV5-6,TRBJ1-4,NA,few,CASSSGGVDEKLFF,TGTGCCAGCAGCTCCGGAGGGGTGGATGAAAAACTGTTTTTT
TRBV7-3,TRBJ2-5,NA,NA,CASSLIPGAGETQYF,TGTGCCAGCAGCTTAATTCCGGGAGCAGGGGAGACCCAGTACTTC
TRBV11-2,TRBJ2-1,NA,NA,CASSLEFSGGYEQFF,TGTGCCAGCAGCTTAGAGTTCAGTGGGGGCTATGAGCAGTTCTTC
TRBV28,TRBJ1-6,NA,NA,CASSLFSGKWDPLHF,TGTGCCAGCAGTCTGTTCTCGGGGAAGTGGGATCCCCTCCACTTT
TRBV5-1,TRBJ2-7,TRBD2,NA,CASSLGRGDYEQYF,TGCGCCAGCAGCTTGGGACGGGGGGACTACGAGCAGTACTTC
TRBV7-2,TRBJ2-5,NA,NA,CASSHGSGGQETQYF,TGTGCCAGCAGCCACGGGAGCGGCGGCCAAGAGACCCAGTACTTC
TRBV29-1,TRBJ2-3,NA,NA,CSVMRQHTDTQYF,TGCAGCGTTATGCGGCAGCACACAGATACGCAGTATTTT
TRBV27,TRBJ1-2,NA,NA,CASKTQGRGGYTF,TGTGCCAGCAAAACGCAGGGTAGGGGTGGCTACACCTTC
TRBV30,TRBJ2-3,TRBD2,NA,CAWSALRTSGSGDTQYF,TGTGCCTGGAGTGCCCTCCGAACTAGCGGGAGCGGGGATACGCAGTATTTT
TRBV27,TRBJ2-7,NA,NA,CASKLVTASYEQYF,TGTGCCAGCAAGCTAGTAACCGCTTCCTACGAGCAGTACTTC
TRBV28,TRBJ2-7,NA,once,CASSRAGKNEQYF,TGTGCCAGCTCCCGGGCAGGGAAGAACGAGCAGTACTTC
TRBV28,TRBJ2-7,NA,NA,CASSTSRPNYEQYF,TGTGCCAGCAGCACCTCCAGGCCGAACTACGAGCAGTACTTC
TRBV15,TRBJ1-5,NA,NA,CATSRVIGGDQPQHF,TGTGCCACCAGCAGAGTTATTGGGGGGGATCAGCCCCAGCATTTT
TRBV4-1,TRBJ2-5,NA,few,CASRPTSIQGETQYF,TGCGCCAGCAGGCCGACCTCGATCCAGGGGGAGACCCAGTACTTC
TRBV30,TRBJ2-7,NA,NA,CAWTNNSYEQYF,TGTGCCTGGACGAACAACTCCTACGAGCAGTACTTC
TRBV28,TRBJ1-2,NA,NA,CAAGGYTF,TGTGCCGCGGGAGGCTACACCTTC
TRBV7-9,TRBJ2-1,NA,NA,CASSLAHSRSYNEQFF,TGTGCCAGCAGCTTAGCGCATTCACGGTCCTACAATGAGCAGTTCTTC
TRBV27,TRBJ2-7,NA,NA,CASSKGPVNEQYF,TGTGCCAGCAGTAAGGGGCCGGTTAACGAGCAGTACTTC
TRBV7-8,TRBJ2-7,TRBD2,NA,CASSSLGLASSYEQYF,TGTGCCAGCAGCTCACTGGGACTAGCGAGTTCCTACGAGCAGTACTTC
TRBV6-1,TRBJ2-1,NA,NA,CASSALQLAEQFF,TGTGCCAGCAGTGCCTTACAGCTCGCTGAGCAGTTCTTC
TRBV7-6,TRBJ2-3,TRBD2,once,CASSSNLAGGSTDTQYF,TGTGCCAGCAGCTCGAATCTAGCGGGGGGTAGCACAGATACGCAGTATTTT
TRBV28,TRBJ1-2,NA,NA,CASSLTGGQDGYTF,TGTGCCAGCAGTCTCACCGGGGGTCAAGATGGCTACACCTTC
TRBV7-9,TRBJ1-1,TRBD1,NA,CASSLTGGSNTEAFF,TGTGCCAGCAGCTTAACAGGGGGCTCGAACACTGAAGCTTTCTTT
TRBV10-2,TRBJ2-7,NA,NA,CASTINEASYEQYF,TGCGCCAGCACTATTAACGAGGCCTCCTACGAGCAGTACTTC
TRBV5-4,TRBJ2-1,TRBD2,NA,CASSLRLAGDNEQFF,TGTGCCAGCAGCTTGAGACTAGCGGGAGACAATGAGCAGTTCTTC
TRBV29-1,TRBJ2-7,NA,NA,CSVTGPTYEQYF,TGCAGCGTTACAGGGCCGACCTACGAGCAGTACTTC
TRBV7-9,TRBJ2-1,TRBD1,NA,CASSSIRDSSYNEQFF,TGTGCCAGCAGCTCTATCCGGGACAGCTCCTACAATGAGCAGTTCTTC
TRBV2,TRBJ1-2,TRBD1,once,CASRGDRGYYGYTF,TGTGCCAGCAGAGGGGACAGGGGATACTATGGCTACACCTTC
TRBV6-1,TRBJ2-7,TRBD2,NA,CASNLAGGPYEQYF,TGTGCCAGCAACCTAGCGGGAGGGCCGTACGAGCAGTACTTC
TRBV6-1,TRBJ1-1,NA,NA,CASSAYFDTEAFF,TGTGCCAGCAGCGCATACTTCGACACTGAAGCTTTCTTT
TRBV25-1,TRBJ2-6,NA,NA,CASSARGPGSGANVLTF,TGTGCCAGCAGTGCCCGTGGGCCCGGCTCTGGGGCCAACGTCCTGACTTTC
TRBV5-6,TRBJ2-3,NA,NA,CASTLASTDTQYF,TGTGCCAGCACACTAGCTAGCACAGATACGCAGTATTTT
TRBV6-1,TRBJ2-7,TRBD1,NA,CASRDRTYEQYF,TGTGCCAGCAGGGACAGGACCTACGAGCAGTACTTC
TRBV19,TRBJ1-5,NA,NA,CASSSGTLGNQPQHF,TGTGCCAGTAGTAGCGGGACCCTAGGCAATCAGCCCCAGCATTTT
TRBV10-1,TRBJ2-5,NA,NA,CASSESWGGETQYF,TGCGCCAGCAGTGAGTCATGGGGAGGAGAGACCCAGTACTTC
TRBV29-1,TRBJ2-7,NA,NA,CSVGEGLYEQYF,TGCAGCGTTGGTGAGGGATTATACGAGCAGTACTTC
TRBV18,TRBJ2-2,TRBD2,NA,CASSPRGGLSTGELFF,TGTGCCAGCTCTCCCCGGGGGGGCCTAAGCACCGGGGAGCTGTTTTTT
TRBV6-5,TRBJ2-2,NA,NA,CASSNRANTGELFF,TGTGCCAGCTCGAACAGGGCGAACACCGGGGAGCTGTTTTTT
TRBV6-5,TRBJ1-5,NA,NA,CASSINVGRDQPQHF,TGTGCCAGCAGTATCAACGTCGGGAGGGATCAGCCCCAGCATTTT
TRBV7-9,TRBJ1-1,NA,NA,CASSFWLQGEAFF,TGTGCCAGCAGCTTTTGGTTGCAGGGTGAAGCTTTCTTT
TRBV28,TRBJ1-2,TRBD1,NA,CASSSPDRVNYGYTF,TGTGCCAGCAGTTCCCCGGACAGGGTAAACTATGGCTACACCTTC
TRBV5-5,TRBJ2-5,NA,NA,CASSSTRSETQYF,TGTGCCAGCAGCTCAACTAGATCCGAGACCCAGTACTTC
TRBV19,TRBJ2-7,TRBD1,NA,CASSGTGGYEQYF,TGTGCCAGTAGTGGGACAGGGGGCTACGAGCAGTACTTC
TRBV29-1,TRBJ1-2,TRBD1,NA,CSGYLEAGGMVVPVYGYTF,TGCAGCGGCTACCTAGAGGCAGGGGGGATGGTGGTGCCCGTCTATGGCTACACCTTC
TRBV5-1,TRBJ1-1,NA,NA,CASSFGGGTEAFF,TGCGCCAGCAGCTTTGGGGGCGGCACTGAAGCTTTCTTT
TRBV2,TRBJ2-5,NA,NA,CASSEELPMAQYF,TGTGCCAGCAGTGAAGAGCTCCCCATGGCCCAGTACTTC
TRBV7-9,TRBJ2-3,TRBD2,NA,CASSLGGGREGRHTQYF,TGTGCCAGCAGCTTAGGAGGCGGGCGGGAGGGCCGCCATACGCAGTATTTT
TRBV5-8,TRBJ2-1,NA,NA,CASSVYREQFF,TGTGCCAGCAGCGTATACAGGGAGCAGTTCTTC
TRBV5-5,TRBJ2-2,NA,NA,CASSLEPFQNTGELFF,TGTGCCAGCAGCTTGGAGCCCTTTCAGAACACCGGGGAGCTGTTTTTT
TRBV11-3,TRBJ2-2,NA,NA,CASSLGLVDTGELFF,TGTGCCAGCAGCTTAGGGCTTGTGGACACCGGGGAGCTGTTTTTT